Listed below are T cell receptor beta chains from one sample, sequenced in a study of T-cell reconstitution after alpha-beta-depleted transplantation in children. One entry per CDR3 protein, called by TCRdb with MiXCR from the PCR reads. Of more than 90,000 distinct CDR3 sequences listed, more than 7% are singletons. The specimen was PBMCs from the stem cell graft donor, collected from the stem cell graft. The receptors come from a human donor who donated a stem cell graft to a child with congenital amegakaryocytic thrombocytopenia. Both conserved end residues are part of each CDR3. Each record gives: V gene, clone size, J gene, D gene, CDR3 DNA, CDR3 protein. A D gene is named only where the DNA matches it firmly. Clone size appears in some rows only: once, few, many, or a class for an expanded clone.

V gene: TRBV7-2
clone size: many
J gene: TRBJ1-4
D gene: .
CDR3 DNA: TGTGCCAGCAGCTCGGACGGGACGGGGGAAAAACTGTTTTTT
CDR3 protein: CASSSDGTGEKLFF

V gene: TRBV3-1
clone size: many
J gene: TRBJ2-7
D gene: .
CDR3 DNA: TGTGCCAGCAGCCCCTCAGGGGACCACTACGAGCAGTACTTC
CDR3 protein: CASSPSGDHYEQYF

V gene: TRBV5-1
clone size: .
J gene: TRBJ2-2
D gene: TRBD1
CDR3 DNA: TGCGCCAGCAGCCTCAGACAGGGGAGTTCCGGGGAGCTGTTTTTT
CDR3 protein: CASSLRQGSSGELFF

V gene: TRBV28
clone size: many
J gene: TRBJ2-1
D gene: TRBD2
CDR3 DNA: TGTGCCAGCAGTCTTAGCGGGAGACCCTACAATGAGCAGTTCTTC
CDR3 protein: CASSLSGRPYNEQFF

V gene: TRBV5-5
clone size: many
J gene: TRBJ1-2
D gene: .
CDR3 DNA: TGTGCCAGCAGCCCGGTCGGGGAGGGGCAGGGCTATGGCTACACCTTC
CDR3 protein: CASSPVGEGQGYGYTF

V gene: TRBV12-3/TRBV12-4
clone size: many
J gene: TRBJ2-7
D gene: .
CDR3 DNA: TGTGCCAGCAGTCATCGGTTGGGCGGCGGGGAGCAGTACTTC
CDR3 protein: CASSHRLGGGEQYF

V gene: TRBV5-1
clone size: many
J gene: TRBJ2-7
D gene: .
CDR3 DNA: TGCGCCAGCAGCCTGGGTGGGTCGACAGTTACCTACGAGCAGTACTTC
CDR3 protein: CASSLGGSTVTYEQYF

V gene: TRBV29-1
clone size: many
J gene: TRBJ1-2
D gene: .
CDR3 DNA: TGCAGCGTTGAAGCGGGGGGGGTTAAAGGCTATGGCTACACCTTC
CDR3 protein: CSVEAGGVKGYGYTF

V gene: TRBV7-2
clone size: many
J gene: TRBJ2-1
D gene: .
CDR3 DNA: TGTGCCAGCAGCTCGACACTCCCGGGGCGGCAGTTCTTC
CDR3 protein: CASSSTLPGRQFF

V gene: TRBV6-5
clone size: many
J gene: TRBJ2-2
D gene: .
CDR3 DNA: TGTGCCAGCAGTTACAGTCAGGCGATCACCGGGGAGCTGTTTTTT
CDR3 protein: CASSYSQAITGELFF

V gene: TRBV21-1
clone size: many
J gene: TRBJ1-1
D gene: .
CDR3 DNA: TGTGCCAGCAGCACCACAGGGCGTGGGACTGAAGCTTTCTTT
CDR3 protein: CASSTTGRGTEAFF

V gene: TRBV21-1
clone size: few
J gene: TRBJ2-3
D gene: .
CDR3 DNA: TGTGCCAGCAGCAAAAGACCCTACGTTCCGGGAGAGAAGACGGATACGCAGTATTTT
CDR3 protein: CASSKRPYVPGEKTDTQYF

V gene: TRBV10-3
clone size: many
J gene: TRBJ2-3
D gene: .
CDR3 DNA: TGTGCCATCAGTGTTAGCGGCAGCACAGATACGCAGTATTTT
CDR3 protein: CAISVSGSTDTQYF

V gene: TRBV5-1
clone size: few
J gene: TRBJ1-1
D gene: .
CDR3 DNA: TGCGCCAGCAGCTTGGACGCAAGTTACACTGAAGCTTTCTTT
CDR3 protein: CASSLDASYTEAFF

V gene: TRBV6-5
clone size: many
J gene: TRBJ2-1
D gene: .
CDR3 DNA: TGTGCCAGCAAAGCCCTTAGACAGCAGTTCTTC
CDR3 protein: CASKALRQQFF

V gene: TRBV20-1
clone size: many
J gene: TRBJ1-4
D gene: .
CDR3 DNA: TGCAGTGGAGGGAGGGATGAAAAACTGTTTTTT
CDR3 protein: CSGGRDEKLFF

V gene: TRBV19
clone size: few
J gene: TRBJ2-1
D gene: TRBD2
CDR3 DNA: TGTGCCAGTAGTCCCATCAGCGGGACTGGTAAAAATGAGCAGTTCTTC
CDR3 protein: CASSPISGTGKNEQFF

V gene: TRBV3-2
clone size: medium-sized
J gene: TRBJ1-1
D gene: .
CDR3 DNA: TGTGCCAGCAGCTCTACAACGACCCAGGAAGCTTTCTTT
CDR3 protein: CASSSTTTQEAFF

V gene: TRBV20-1
clone size: many
J gene: TRBJ1-6
D gene: .
CDR3 DNA: TGCAGTGCTAGAACAGCCATTTCAGGCTCACCCCTCCACTTT
CDR3 protein: CSARTAISGSPLHF

V gene: TRBV12-3/TRBV12-4
clone size: many
J gene: TRBJ2-5
D gene: TRBD1
CDR3 DNA: TGTGCCAGCAGATGGACAGGGGGTGGTCAAGAGACCCAGTACTTC
CDR3 protein: CASRWTGGGQETQYF

V gene: TRBV27
clone size: many
J gene: TRBJ1-6
D gene: .
CDR3 DNA: TGTGCCAGCAGAAGCGACCCGGCCGATAATTCACCCCTCCACTTT
CDR3 protein: CASRSDPADNSPLHF

V gene: TRBV11-2
clone size: .
J gene: TRBJ2-6
D gene: TRBD1
CDR3 DNA: TGTGCCAGCAGCTCAACTTACGGGACAGGGAGCGGGGCCAACGTCCTGACTTTC
CDR3 protein: CASSSTYGTGSGANVLTF

V gene: TRBV20-1
clone size: many
J gene: TRBJ2-2
D gene: TRBD2
CDR3 DNA: TGCAGTGCCCACACCCCTTATGGACTAGCGGGCCCCGGAGGCGGGGAGCTGTTTTTT
CDR3 protein: CSAHTPYGLAGPGGGELFF

V gene: TRBV29-1
clone size: many
J gene: TRBJ2-7
D gene: TRBD1
CDR3 DNA: TGCAGCGTGGAAACGGGACAGGGGTTTAACGAGCAGTACTTC
CDR3 protein: CSVETGQGFNEQYF

V gene: TRBV7-9
clone size: many
J gene: TRBJ1-4
D gene: TRBD1
CDR3 DNA: TGTGCCAGCAGATCCAACAGGGGGCGGCTTAATGAAAAACTGTTTTTT
CDR3 protein: CASRSNRGRLNEKLFF

V gene: TRBV30
clone size: .
J gene: TRBJ2-3
D gene: .
CDR3 DNA: TGTGCCTGGAGTGTTGGAAGGGGGTCCAATTGTACGCAGTATTTT
CDR3 protein: CAWSVGRGSNCTQYF

V gene: TRBV7-8
clone size: many
J gene: TRBJ2-3
D gene: TRBD1
CDR3 DNA: TGTGCCAGCGGGCCCCACAGGGGGCTGGGGACAGATACGCAGTATTTT
CDR3 protein: CASGPHRGLGTDTQYF

V gene: TRBV7-2
clone size: many
J gene: TRBJ2-7
D gene: .
CDR3 DNA: TGTGCCAGCAGTCGGACCTACGAGCAGTACTTC
CDR3 protein: CASSRTYEQYF

V gene: TRBV5-1
clone size: many
J gene: TRBJ1-1
D gene: .
CDR3 DNA: TGCGCCAGCAGCCTACAGGGCGACACTGAAGCTTTCTTT
CDR3 protein: CASSLQGDTEAFF

V gene: TRBV7-2
clone size: many
J gene: TRBJ1-2
D gene: .
CDR3 DNA: TGTGCCAGCAGCCACGACAGCGCTAACTATGGCTACACCTTC
CDR3 protein: CASSHDSANYGYTF

V gene: TRBV5-1
clone size: many
J gene: TRBJ2-7
D gene: .
CDR3 DNA: TGCGCCAGCAGCGTAGGACTCGAAAACGAGCAGTACTTC
CDR3 protein: CASSVGLENEQYF

V gene: TRBV6-2/TRBV6-3
clone size: many
J gene: TRBJ2-7
D gene: .
CDR3 DNA: TGTGCCAGCAGGAAGTTGGCCGGGGTTATCCACGAGCAGTACTTC
CDR3 protein: CASRKLAGVIHEQYF

V gene: TRBV7-6
clone size: many
J gene: TRBJ2-1
D gene: TRBD2
CDR3 DNA: TGTGCCAGCAGAGGACTAGCGGGAGGACCTTACAATGAGCAGTTCTTC
CDR3 protein: CASRGLAGGPYNEQFF

V gene: TRBV5-1
clone size: many
J gene: TRBJ2-3
D gene: TRBD1
CDR3 DNA: TGCGCCAGCAGCTTGGAAGAGACAGGGGGCTCAGATACGCAGTATTTT
CDR3 protein: CASSLEETGGSDTQYF

V gene: TRBV7-2
clone size: .
J gene: TRBJ2-7
D gene: .
CDR3 DNA: TGTGCCAGCAGCTTAGACTACGCCGGGCGTGAGCAGTACTTC
CDR3 protein: CASSLDYAGREQYF

V gene: TRBV4-1
clone size: many
J gene: TRBJ2-2
D gene: .
CDR3 DNA: TGCGCCAGCAGCAGACGACAGGGAGGGACCGGGGAGCTGTTTTTT
CDR3 protein: CASSRRQGGTGELFF

V gene: TRBV5-1
clone size: many
J gene: TRBJ2-2
D gene: .
CDR3 DNA: TGCGCCAGCAGCTTGGCCTCGGCAGGACGCCTTGGGGAGCTGTTTTTT
CDR3 protein: CASSLASAGRLGELFF

V gene: TRBV7-9
clone size: once
J gene: TRBJ2-7
D gene: .
CDR3 DNA: TGTGCCAGCAGCTCCTCCAGGGACCACGAGCAGTACTTC
CDR3 protein: CASSSSRDHEQYF

V gene: TRBV7-3
clone size: many
J gene: TRBJ2-1
D gene: TRBD2
CDR3 DNA: TGTGCCAGCAGCCCCCTAGCGGGGGATGGCGGGCAGTTCTTC
CDR3 protein: CASSPLAGDGGQFF

V gene: TRBV20-1
clone size: many
J gene: TRBJ2-3
D gene: TRBD2
CDR3 DNA: TGCAGTGCTCGAGCGGGAGGGCCTGTAGGTACAGATACGCAGTATTTT
CDR3 protein: CSARAGGPVGTDTQYF

V gene: TRBV20-1
clone size: many
J gene: TRBJ1-5
D gene: .
CDR3 DNA: TGCAGTGCTAGAGATATCTTAGGCATGGAGCCCCAGCATTTT
CDR3 protein: CSARDILGMEPQHF

V gene: TRBV27
clone size: few
J gene: TRBJ1-2
D gene: TRBD1
CDR3 DNA: TGTGCCAGCAGTTTGACAGGGCCCTATGGCTACACCTTC
CDR3 protein: CASSLTGPYGYTF

V gene: TRBV28
clone size: .
J gene: TRBJ2-1
D gene: TRBD2
CDR3 DNA: TGTGCCAGCAGACCGGGGGGGCAGGAGTCCAATGAGCAGTTCTTC
CDR3 protein: CASRPGGQESNEQFF

V gene: TRBV12-3/TRBV12-4
clone size: many
J gene: TRBJ2-5
D gene: .
CDR3 DNA: TGTGCCAGCAGCCCGGGCCTCCATGAGGAGACCCAGTACTTC
CDR3 protein: CASSPGLHEETQYF

V gene: TRBV12-3/TRBV12-4
clone size: many
J gene: TRBJ2-7
D gene: .
CDR3 DNA: TGTGCCAGCAGCCAAGACAGTTTCTACGAGCAGTACTTC
CDR3 protein: CASSQDSFYEQYF

V gene: TRBV20-1
clone size: .
J gene: TRBJ1-2
D gene: TRBD1
CDR3 DNA: TGCAGTGCTAGACGACGCGTGACAGGGGACTATGGCTACACCTTC
CDR3 protein: CSARRRVTGDYGYTF

V gene: TRBV5-1
clone size: many
J gene: TRBJ2-5
D gene: .
CDR3 DNA: TGCGCCAGCAGCTTGTCGTCGACCCCAGAGACCCAGTACTTC
CDR3 protein: CASSLSSTPETQYF

V gene: TRBV30
clone size: many
J gene: TRBJ1-4
D gene: .
CDR3 DNA: TGTGCCTCGAATTACGTGGGGTCCAATGAAAAACTGTTTTTT
CDR3 protein: CASNYVGSNEKLFF

V gene: TRBV6-1
clone size: many
J gene: TRBJ1-4
D gene: .
CDR3 DNA: TGTGCCAGCAGTGAATACGCAACTAATGAAAAACTGTTTTTT
CDR3 protein: CASSEYATNEKLFF

V gene: TRBV20-1
clone size: many
J gene: TRBJ2-5
D gene: TRBD2
CDR3 DNA: TGCAGTGCTAGTCTAGCGGGAGGCCTCCAAGAGACCCAGTACTTC
CDR3 protein: CSASLAGGLQETQYF

V gene: TRBV20-1
clone size: many
J gene: TRBJ1-2
D gene: TRBD1
CDR3 DNA: TGCAGTGCTAGTCCCCCGGGGACAGGGGCTAACTATGGCTACACCTTC
CDR3 protein: CSASPPGTGANYGYTF

V gene: TRBV3-1
clone size: many
J gene: TRBJ2-1
D gene: .
CDR3 DNA: TGTGCCAGCAGCCCCCATGGGGGGCCCAATGAGCAGTTCTTC
CDR3 protein: CASSPHGGPNEQFF

V gene: TRBV25-1
clone size: many
J gene: TRBJ1-2
D gene: TRBD1
CDR3 DNA: TGTGCCAGCAGTGCCTTGGGGACAGGGGATGACTATGGCTACACCTTC
CDR3 protein: CASSALGTGDDYGYTF

V gene: TRBV20-1
clone size: many
J gene: TRBJ2-2
D gene: TRBD2
CDR3 DNA: TGCAGTGCTAGAGGGCGCGGGAGTAGCACCGGGGAGCTGTTTTTT
CDR3 protein: CSARGRGSSTGELFF